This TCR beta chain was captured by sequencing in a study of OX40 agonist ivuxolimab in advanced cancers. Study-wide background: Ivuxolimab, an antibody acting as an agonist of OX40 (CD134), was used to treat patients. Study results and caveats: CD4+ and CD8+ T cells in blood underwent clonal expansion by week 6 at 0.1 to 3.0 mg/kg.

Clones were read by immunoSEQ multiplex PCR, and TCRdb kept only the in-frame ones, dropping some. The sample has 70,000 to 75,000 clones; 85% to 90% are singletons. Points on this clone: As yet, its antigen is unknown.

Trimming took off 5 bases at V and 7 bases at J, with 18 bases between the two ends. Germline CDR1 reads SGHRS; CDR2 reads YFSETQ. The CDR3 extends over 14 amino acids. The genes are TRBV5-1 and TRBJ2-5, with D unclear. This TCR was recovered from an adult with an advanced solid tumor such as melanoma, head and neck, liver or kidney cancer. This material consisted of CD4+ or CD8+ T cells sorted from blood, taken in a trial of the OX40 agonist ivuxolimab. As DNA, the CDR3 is TGCGCCAGCAGGATCACCGGCGGATTGATGACCCAGTACTTC. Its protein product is CASRITGGLMTQYF. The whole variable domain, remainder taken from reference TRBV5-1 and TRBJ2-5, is KAGVTQTPRYLIKTRGQQVTLSCSPISGHRSVSWYQQTPGQGLQFLFEYFSETQRNKGNFPGRFSGRQFSNSRSEMNVSTLELGDSALYLCASRITGGLMTQYFGPGTRLLVL.